The TCR beta chain described here comes from a study of T cells in Graves' hyperthyroidism and ophthalmopathy. With respect to this clonotype: Antigen specificity is unknown.

The TCR beta CDR3 regions underwent amplification using RNA transcripts as the source. An initial round of RT-PCR targeting the TCR CDR3 relied on the HTBI primer set. TCRdb called the multiplex PCR reads again in MiXCR, with one record for every CDR3 protein. Of around 580,000 distinct CDR3 sequences listed, 46% are singletons. Lactation, pregnancy, other autoimmune disease or uncontrolled infection excluded patients. Study-level findings and limits: Ophthalmopathy and stable hyperthyroidism were told apart by a 13 V-J model. Most clonotypes expanded in thyroid above 0.001 were likewise present in blood.

The CDR3 length is 16 residues. In germline, CDR1 is DFQATT, CDR2 SNEGSKA (reference sequence). The junction had 14 bases not matched to a gene; V was cut back by 5 bases and J by 7 bases. This receptor was identified in a woman between 18 and 29 years old with Graves' hyperthyroidism. Sequenced sample: peripheral blood or thyroid tissue (not recorded which). The chain combines TRBV20-1 with TRBJ2-7; 13 nucleotides line up with TRBD2. The CDR3 coding sequence is TGCAGTGCTGGGGAAGGGACTAGCGGGACCACCGGGGAGCAGTACTTC. Amino acid sequence: CSAGEGTSGTTGEQYF.